This T cell receptor (beta chain) was captured by sequencing in a study of T-cell reconstitution after alpha-beta-depleted transplantation in children. For TCRbeta, the library was prepared with unique molecular identifiers. TCRdb reanalysed the PCR reads using MiXCR and keeps one entry per CDR3 protein. Seen here are about 72,000 distinct CDR3 sequences, approximately 7.3% observed once, and the top ten hold less than 3%. This clonotype was counted many times. This CDR3 spans 18 amino acids. CDR1 and CDR2 from the germline V gene are SGHRS and YFSETQ. V was pared by 4 bases and J by 1 base, with 14 bases of the junction left unmatched.

The sequence was collected from a human donor who donated a stem cell graft to a child with acute lymphoblastic leukemia. This specimen consisted of PBMCs from the stem cell graft donor, obtained from the stem cell graft. The chain is built from TRBV5-1 and TRBJ2-5; 9 positions match TRBD1. The CDR3 is CASSGTSGTGRFQETQYF. DNA for the CDR3: TGCGCCAGCAGCGGAACCTCCGGGACAGGGAGGTTCCAAGAGACCCAGTACTTC.